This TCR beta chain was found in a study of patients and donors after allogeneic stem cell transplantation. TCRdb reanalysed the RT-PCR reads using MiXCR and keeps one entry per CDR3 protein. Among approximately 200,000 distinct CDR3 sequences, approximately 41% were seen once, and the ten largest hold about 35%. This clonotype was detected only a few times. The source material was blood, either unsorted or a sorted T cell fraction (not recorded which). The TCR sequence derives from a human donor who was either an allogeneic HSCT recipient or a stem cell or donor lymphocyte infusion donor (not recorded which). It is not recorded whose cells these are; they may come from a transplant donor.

This chain's CDR3 is CASSLASSRSYNEQFF. Written as DNA, the CDR3 is TGCGCCAGCAGCTTGGCGTCTAGTCGGTCCTACAATGAGCAGTTCTTC. The chain couples TRBV5-1 to TRBJ2-1; no clear D. Trimming pared 0 bases from V and 1 base from J, leaving 11 bases between. Germline loops: CDR1 SGHRS, CDR2 YFSETQ. This CDR3 has 16 residues.